A single TCR beta chain is shown here with its context. Its antigen is currently unknown. A J-beta primer mix and a sample-barcoded 5' primer were used in a second PCR of roughly 6 to 11 cycles. TCRdb re-derived calls from the 5' RACE reads in MiXCR, one entry per CDR3 protein. The sample comprises 1.5 million to 2 million distinct CDR3 sequences, 40% to 55% of which are singletons, and 2% to 2.5% rests with the top ten. The sample belongs to a study of blood T cells in healthy people across ages. After removal of 0 bases from V and 7 bases from J, the junction contained 5 bases not matched to a gene. This CDR3 is built from 14 residues. The germline gives CDR1 LGHNA, CDR2 YSLEER. Donation came from healthy Caucasian individuals in Russia who were aged roughly 6 to 100. Drawing of peripheral blood yielded about 9.8 milliliters from each donor. Extraction of total RNA produced a minimum of 5 micrograms from each sample.

General study results and limits: There were more naive CD4+ cells and higher diversity in long-lived donors than in aged donors.

This clonotype originated in a woman aged 40 to 50 in good health. The specimen was blood. The chain employs TRBV4-3 and TRBJ1-2; 7 nucleotides agree with TRBD1. The CDR3 nucleotides are TGCGCCAGCAGCCAAGAATTGCCAGGGGGTGGCTACACCTTC. It yields the protein CASSQELPGGGYTF.